The 18 T cell receptor beta chains in this list originate from one sample, sequenced in a study of blood T cell repertoires in COVID-19. Sequencing used immunoSEQ multiplex PCR; TCRdb keeps in-frame clones, though not all of them. The data hold about 13,000 clones, with roughly 90% observed a single time. The specimen was peripheral blood. Source of these receptors: a human donor with active COVID-19. The donor label of this sample is uncertain.

The chain combines TRBV5-6 with TRBJ1-1; D might be TRBD1 (5 bases). Trimming shortened V by 0 bases and J by 1 base, and 10 bases separated the two germline ends. The CDR3 has 15 amino acids. Germline values: CDR1 SGHDT, CDR2 YYEEEE. The CDR3 DNA reads as TGTGCCAGCAGCTTGGCCACAGGCCCGAACACTGAAGCTTTCTTT. It codes for CASSLATGPNTEAFF.

This rearrangement joins TRBV3-1 (or the pseudogene TRBV3-2) to TRBJ1-4; possibly TRBD1 for D (5 bases). Deletions cut 1 base from V and 7 bases from J, with 13 bases between. CDR3 length: 15 residues. From germline, CDR1 is LGHDT and CDR2 YNNKEL (reference sequence). The CDR3, as DNA: TGTGCCAGCAGCCAAGGGCCCCCGGGGGGTGAAAAACTGTTTTTT. Amino acid sequence: CASSQGPPGGEKLFF.

The chain carries TRBV5-4 and TRBJ2-2; weak D call: TRBD1 (7 bases). V was trimmed by 2 bases and J by 7 bases, leaving 12 bases between them. This CDR3 spans 14 amino acids. Germline lookup yields CDR1 SGHNT and CDR2 YYREEE (reference sequence). DNA of the CDR3: TGTGCCAGCAGCTTTGGAGGGGGCGGCGGGGAGCTGTTTTTT. Its translation: CASSFGGGGGELFF. The complete variable domain, with remaining parts taken from reference TRBV5-4 and TRBJ2-2, reads ETGVTQSPTHLIKTRGQQVTLRCSSQSGHNTVSWYQQALGQGPQFIFQYYREEENGRGNFPPRFSGLQFPNYSSELNVNALELDDSALYLCASSFGGGGGELFFGEGSRLTVL.

The V and J genes are TRBV9 and TRBJ1-6; possibly TRBD1 for D (5 bases). V lost 5 bases and J 0 bases, leaving 9 bases between the germline ends. Germline assignment: CDR1 SGDLS and CDR2 YYNGEE. The CDR3 has 15 amino acids. The CDR3 reads CASRTESSYNSPLHF. The CDR3 DNA follows: TGTGCCAGCAGGACAGAGAGCTCCTATAATTCACCCCTCCACTTT.

The rearrangement links TRBV5-1 to TRBJ2-5; TRBD2 matches at 7 bases. Germline CDR1 and CDR2: SGHRS and YFSETQ. This CDR3 is built from 15 residues. Trimming at V came to 3 bases and at J to 2 bases, leaving 7 bases not matched to a gene. CDR3 nucleotides: TGCGCCAGCAGCTCGGGGCGGGGGAAACAAGAGACCCAGTACTTC. Amino acid sequence: CASSSGRGKQETQYF.

The V gene is TRBV2, the J gene TRBJ1-5; 8 positions agree with TRBD1. CDR3 length: 21 amino acids. With 3 bases clipped from V and 1 base from J, the junction kept 20 bases outside the gene matches. Germline values: CDR1 SNHLY, CDR2 FYNNEI. In DNA, the CDR3 is TGTGCCAGCAGTGATGCTCTTTATGGACAGGGCGGTGCGAGAAGCAATCAGCCCCAGCATTTT. Amino acid sequence: CASSDALYGQGGARSNQPQHF. The full variable domain, its missing parts supplied by reference TRBV2 and TRBJ1-5, is EPEVTQTPSHQVTQMGQEVILRCVPISNHLYFYWYRQILGQKVEFLVSFYNNEISEKSEIFDDQFSVERPDGSNFTLKIRSTKLEDSAMYFCASSDALYGQGGARSNQPQHFGDGTRLSIL.

This chain uses TRBV27 with TRBJ1-2; the D gene is possibly TRBD1 (6 bases). The CDR3 spans 13 residues. Germline V gene data show CDR1 as MNHEY and CDR2 as SMNVEV (reference sequence). Trimming pared 5 bases from V and 3 bases from J, leaving 10 bases between. DNA for the CDR3: TGTGCCAGCAGTCTCACAGGGCACTATGGCTACACCTTC. It yields the protein CASSLTGHYGYTF.

This clone was seen a few times. The chain employs TRBV9 and TRBJ2-2, with TRBD2 identical over 10 bases. CDR3 length equals 19 residues. Trimming cost V 4 bases and J 1 base; bases outside gene matches: 13. Germline V lookup: CDR1 SGDLS, CDR2 YYNGEE. CDR3 DNA: TGTGCCAGCAGCCAGAGTACTAGGGCTAGCGGGGGGAACACCGGGGAGCTGTTTTTT. As protein: CASSQSTRASGGNTGELFF.

This sequence joins TRBV29-1 and TRBJ2-7; no clear D gene. V gave up 4 bases and J gave up 0 bases, with 19 bases separating them. The CDR3 has 16 residues. The germline V gene encodes CDR1 SQVTM and CDR2 ANQGSEA. CDR3: CSVVPTRLRSSYEQYF. For the CDR3, the DNA is TGCAGCGTTGTTCCCACCCGACTCCGGAGCTCCTACGAGCAGTACTTC.

J is TRBJ1-1 and V is TRBV3-1 (or the pseudogene TRBV3-2); D ambiguous. The V gene lost 0 bases and the J gene lost 4 bases, with 12 bases spanning the gap. The length of the CDR3 is 15 residues. Germline V CDR1 and CDR2: LGHDT, YNNKEL (reference sequence). The CDR3 DNA reads TGTGCCAGCAGCCAAGAAACGGGTAGTGGCACTGAAGCTTTCTTT. This translates into CASSQETGSGTEAFF.

This clone was observed a few times. V is TRBV24-1 and J is TRBJ1-3, with D perhaps TRBD1 (6 bases). CDR3 length equals 16 residues. V dropped 0 bases and J dropped 4 bases, with 12 bases sitting between them. In germline, CDR1 is KGHDR, CDR2 SFDVKD. The CDR3 DNA sequence: TGTGCCACCAGTGATTTGCCCGGGGGGGCAGGAAACACCATATATTTT. Translated, it gives CATSDLPGGAGNTIYF.

The rearrangement links TRBV2 to TRBJ2-1, with 8 bases matching TRBD1. The CDR3 loop spans 14 amino acids. Trimming at V came to 7 bases and at J to 7 bases, leaving 9 bases not matched to a gene. CDR1 SNHLY and CDR2 FYNNEI come from the germline V gene. DNA for the CDR3: TGTGCCAGCACCTGGGACAGGTCTTTAAATGAGCAGTTCTTC. This gives the protein CASTWDRSLNEQFF.

Only a few counts were recorded for this clone. The chain recombines TRBV2 with TRBJ1-6; D gene ambiguous. The CDR3 extends over 15 amino acids. V was trimmed by 6 bases and J by 10 bases, leaving 19 bases between them. Germline V gives CDR1 SNHLY, CDR2 FYNNEI. The CDR3 sequence: CASRAGVFLKSPLHF. Written as DNA, the CDR3 is TGTGCCAGCAGGGCTGGAGTGTTTCTGAAGTCACCCCTCCACTTT.

V gene TRBV9 combines with J gene TRBJ1-6; D perhaps matches TRBD1 (5 bases). V shed 3 bases and J shed 2 bases, with 9 bases lying between them. This CDR3 comprises 15 residues. Germline-derived CDR1 and CDR2 are SGDLS and YYNGEE. The chain's CDR3 is CASSGLGAYNSPLHF. The CDR3, as DNA: TGTGCCAGCAGCGGGTTAGGGGCCTATAATTCACCCCTCCACTTT.

In this sample, this clone is medium-sized. The chain joins TRBV6-1 to TRBJ2-1, with TRBD2 identical over 8 bases. CDR1 and CDR2 from the germline V gene are MNHNS and SASEGT. There are 16 residues in the CDR3. V trimming: 2 bases; J trimming: 3 bases; junction bases outside the gene matches: 6. The CDR3 protein is CASSEWAGGIYNEQFF. DNA of the CDR3: TGTGCCAGCAGTGAATGGGCGGGGGGTATCTACAATGAGCAGTTCTTC.

This chain links TRBV6-2 or TRBV6-3 with TRBJ2-7, with TRBD2 matching over 8 bases. The CDR3 consists of 15 residues. The V gene's germline CDR1 is MNHEY and CDR2 SVGEGT. The V and J ends lost 5 bases and 2 bases, in that order; junction bases with no gene match: 8. The CDR3 spells CASSQLGLAAYEQYF. The CDR3 bases are TGTGCCAGCAGTCAACTCGGACTAGCAGCCTACGAGCAGTACTTC.

The V and J genes are TRBV5-1 and TRBJ2-7; 10 bases are a match to TRBD1. Germline V gene data show CDR1 as SGHRS and CDR2 as YFSETQ. CDR3 length equals 15 residues. V trimming: 4 bases; J trimming: 2 bases; junction bases outside the gene matches: 6. The CDR3 protein is CASSPRQGATYEQYF. CDR3 coding DNA: TGCGCCAGCAGCCCACGACAGGGGGCGACCTACGAGCAGTACTTC. Looking up the rest from reference TRBV5-1 and TRBJ2-7 gives the full variable domain: KAGVTQTPRYLIKTRGQQVTLSCSPISGHRSVSWYQQTPGQGLQFLFEYFSETQRNKGNFPGRFSGRQFSNSRSEMNVSTLELGDSALYLCASSPRQGATYEQYFGPGTRLTVT.

The J gene is TRBJ1-2, the V gene TRBV7-9; no firm D call. V was clipped by 6 bases and J by 5 bases, with 7 bases between them. The length of the CDR3 is 11 residues. Germline CDR1 is SEHNR and CDR2 is FQNEAQ (reference sequence). The DNA for the CDR3 is TGTGCCAGCAGGGCAGGATATGGCTACACCTTC. This encodes CASRAGYGYTF.